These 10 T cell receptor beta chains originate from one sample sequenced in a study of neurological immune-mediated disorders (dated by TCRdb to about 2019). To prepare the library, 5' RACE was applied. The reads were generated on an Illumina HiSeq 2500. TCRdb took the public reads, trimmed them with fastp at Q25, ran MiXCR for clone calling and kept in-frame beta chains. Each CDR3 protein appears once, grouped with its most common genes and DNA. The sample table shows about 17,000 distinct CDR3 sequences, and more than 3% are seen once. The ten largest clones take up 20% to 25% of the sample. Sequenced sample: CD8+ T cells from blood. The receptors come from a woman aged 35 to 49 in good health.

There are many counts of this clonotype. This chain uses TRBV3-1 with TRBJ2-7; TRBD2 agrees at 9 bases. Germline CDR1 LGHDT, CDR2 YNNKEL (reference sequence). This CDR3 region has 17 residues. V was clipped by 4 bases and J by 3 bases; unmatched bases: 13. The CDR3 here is CASSPPSASGKLYEQYF. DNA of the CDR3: TGTGCCAGCAGCCCGCCCTCGGCTAGCGGGAAACTCTACGAGCAGTACTTC.

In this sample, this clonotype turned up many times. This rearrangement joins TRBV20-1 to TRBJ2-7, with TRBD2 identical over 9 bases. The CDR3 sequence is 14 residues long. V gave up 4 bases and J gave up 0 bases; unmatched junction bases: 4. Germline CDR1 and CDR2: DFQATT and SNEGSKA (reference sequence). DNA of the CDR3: TGCAGTGCTACCCTAGCGGGATACTCCTACGAGCAGTACTTC. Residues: CSATLAGYSYEQYF.

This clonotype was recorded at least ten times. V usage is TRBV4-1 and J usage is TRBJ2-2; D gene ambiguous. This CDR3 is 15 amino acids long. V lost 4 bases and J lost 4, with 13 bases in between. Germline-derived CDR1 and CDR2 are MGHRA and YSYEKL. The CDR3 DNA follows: TGCGCCAGCAGCCCCTTTGGCGTCGGCACCGGGGAGCTGTTTTTT. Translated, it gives CASSPFGVGTGELFF.

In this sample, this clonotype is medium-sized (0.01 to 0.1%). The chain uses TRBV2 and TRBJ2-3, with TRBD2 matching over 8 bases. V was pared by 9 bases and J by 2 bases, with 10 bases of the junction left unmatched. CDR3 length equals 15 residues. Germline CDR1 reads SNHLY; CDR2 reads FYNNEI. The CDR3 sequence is CASASWTSNTDTQYF. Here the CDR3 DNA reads TGTGCCAGTGCCTCGTGGACTAGCAACACAGATACGCAGTATTTT.

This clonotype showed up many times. Here the CDR3 reads CASSFGARYEQFF. The CDR3, as DNA: TGTGCCAGCAGCTTTGGGGCTAGGTATGAGCAGTTCTTC. The V gene is TRBV7-2, the J gene TRBJ2-1; D perhaps matches TRBD1 (5 bases). This CDR3 spans 13 amino acids. Trimming stripped 3 bases from V and 8 bases from J, with 11 bases between. Germline V gives CDR1 SGHTA, CDR2 FQGNSA.

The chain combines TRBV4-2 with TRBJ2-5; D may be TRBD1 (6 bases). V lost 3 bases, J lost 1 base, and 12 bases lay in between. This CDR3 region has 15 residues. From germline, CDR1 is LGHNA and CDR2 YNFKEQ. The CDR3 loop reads CASSHLGGPQETQYF. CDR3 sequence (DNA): TGTGCCAGCAGCCATCTAGGGGGTCCCCAAGAGACCCAGTACTTC.

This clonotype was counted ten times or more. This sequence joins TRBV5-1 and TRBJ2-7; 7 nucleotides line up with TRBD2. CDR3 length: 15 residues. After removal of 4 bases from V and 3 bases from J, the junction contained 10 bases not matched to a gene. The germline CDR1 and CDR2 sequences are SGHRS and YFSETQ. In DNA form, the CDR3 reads TGCGCCAGCAGCCCTGGTGCTAGCGGACACTACGAGCAGTACTTC. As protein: CASSPGASGHYEQYF.

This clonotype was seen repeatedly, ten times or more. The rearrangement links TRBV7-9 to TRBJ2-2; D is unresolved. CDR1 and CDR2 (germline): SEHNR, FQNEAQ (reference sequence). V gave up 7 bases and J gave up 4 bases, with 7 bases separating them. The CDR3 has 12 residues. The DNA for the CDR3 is TGTGCCAGCATGCTGACCACCGGGGAGCTGTTTTTT. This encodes CASMLTTGELFF.

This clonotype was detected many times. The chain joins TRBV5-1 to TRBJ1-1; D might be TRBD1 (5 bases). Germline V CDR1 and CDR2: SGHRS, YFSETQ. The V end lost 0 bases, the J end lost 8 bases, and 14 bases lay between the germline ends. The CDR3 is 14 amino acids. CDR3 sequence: CASSLAEKRDEAFF. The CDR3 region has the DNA TGCGCCAGCAGCTTGGCCGAGAAAAGGGACGAAGCTTTCTTT.

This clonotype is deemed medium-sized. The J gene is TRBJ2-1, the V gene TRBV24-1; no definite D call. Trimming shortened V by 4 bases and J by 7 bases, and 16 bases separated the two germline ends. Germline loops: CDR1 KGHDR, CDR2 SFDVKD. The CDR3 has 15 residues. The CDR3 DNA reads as TGTGCCACCAGTGACCAGACACGGTTCTGGAATGAGCAGTTCTTC. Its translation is CATSDQTRFWNEQFF.